Listed below are T cell receptor beta chains from one sample, sequenced in a study of T cells in Graves' hyperthyroidism and ophthalmopathy. TCRdb reanalysed the multiplex PCR reads using MiXCR and keeps one entry per CDR3 protein. This sample has hundreds of thousands of distinct CDR3 sequences, with 13% to 15% found just once. Sequenced material: blood. The source of these receptors is a woman aged 18-29 years with Graves' hyperthyroidism. CDR3s include the opening cysteine and the closing phenylalanine or tryptophan. The order of the fields is D gene, J gene, clone size, V gene, CDR3 DNA, CDR3 protein. A D gene is named only where the DNA matches it firmly. The size field is filled for only some rows; it gives once, few, many or a size class.

NA TRBJ2-7 many TRBV27 TGTGCCAGCAGTTTCCAGGGATCAAAAAACGAGCAGTACTTC CASSFQGSKNEQYF
NA TRBJ1-1 many TRBV6-5 TGTGCCAGCAGTTACCGGACCCCGGTTGATAACACTGAAGCTTTCTTT CASSYRTPVDNTEAFF
NA TRBJ1-2 many TRBV11-1 TGTGCCAGCAGCTTAAATCCTAACTATGGCTACACCTTC CASSLNPNYGYTF
NA TRBJ1-1 many TRBV7-2 TGTGCCAGCAGCTTAGGGGGGACAATGGAAGCTTTCTTT CASSLGGTMEAFF
NA TRBJ2-7 NA TRBV7-2 TGTGCCAGCAGCTTCTTAGAGTCCTACGAGCAGTACTTC CASSFLESYEQYF
TRBD1 TRBJ2-5 many TRBV7-6 TGTGCCAGCAGCGCCCGGACAGGGGGAGAGACCCAGTACTTC CASSARTGGETQYF
NA TRBJ1-6 many TRBV11-2 TGTGCCAGCAGCCTCGTGACCGGTTATTCACCCCTCCACTTT CASSLVTGYSPLHF
NA TRBJ1-4 NA TRBV28 TGTGCCAGCAGCCTCGGACTATTGCGTGAAAAACTGTTTTTT CASSLGLLREKLFF
NA TRBJ1-6 once TRBV19 TGTGCCAGTAGTATATCCGCTCCTAATAATTCACCCCTCCACTTT CASSISAPNNSPLHF
NA TRBJ2-1 NA TRBV6-5 TGTGCCAGCAGTTCCCCTTACTACGAGCAGTTCTTC CASSSPYYEQFF
TRBD2 TRBJ2-1 NA TRBV18 TGTGCCAGCTCACAGGGGGAAGCGGGAGGTCTCTACAATGAGCAGTTCTTC CASSQGEAGGLYNEQFF
NA TRBJ2-2 many TRBV5-6 TGTGCCAGCAGCTTTGTGACAGTGAACACCGGGGAGCTGTTTTTT CASSFVTVNTGELFF
NA TRBJ1-5 many TRBV15 TGTGCCACCAGCACTGGACCCCCCTCGCCCCAGCATTTT CATSTGPPSPQHF
NA TRBJ1-5 many TRBV30 TGTGCCTGGGGCGGAAGCAATCAGCCCCAGCATTTT CAWGGSNQPQHF
NA TRBJ2-1 NA TRBV29-1 TGCAGCCAGGGGAGGGCGCCCTACAATGAGCAGTTCTTC CSQGRAPYNEQFF
NA TRBJ1-4 few TRBV28 TGTGCCAGCACCAAATGGGGGTCTAATGAAAAACTGTTTTTT CASTKWGSNEKLFF
NA TRBJ2-3 many TRBV4-3 TGCGCCAGCAGCCAAGGATGGCAAGTTTGGGCAGATACGCAGTATTTT CASSQGWQVWADTQYF
TRBD1 TRBJ1-1 many TRBV28 TGTGCCAGCAGTTTTTATGGTACAGGGGGGTACACTGAAGCTTTCTTT CASSFYGTGGYTEAFF
NA TRBJ2-6 many TRBV7-9 TGTGCCAGCAGCTTAGCGTTCCCGGTTGCCTCTGGGGCCAACGTCCTGACTTTC CASSLAFPVASGANVLTF
NA TRBJ2-1 NA TRBV29-1 TGCAGCGTTGTAGCTAGCTTGTACAATGAGCAGTTCTTC CSVVASLYNEQFF
NA TRBJ2-1 many TRBV4-1 TGCGCCAGCAGCCAACTTATGGACTTAGCGCTCTACAATGAGCAGTTCTTC CASSQLMDLALYNEQFF
NA TRBJ1-1 NA TRBV12-3/TRBV12-4 TGTGCCAGCAGTTCCCTTTCGACGGCCACTGAAGCTTTCTTT CASSSLSTATEAFF
NA TRBJ2-7 few TRBV27 TGTGCCACCAGAGAGGGGACGGAGACCTACGAGCAGTACTTC CATREGTETYEQYF
NA TRBJ2-1 many TRBV28 TGTGCCAGCAGTTTTGGGGTGACGGATGAGCAGTTCTTC CASSFGVTDEQFF
NA TRBJ1-3 many TRBV6-1 TGTGCCAGCAGTGAACAGGAAGCGCTTGGAAACACCATATATTTT CASSEQEALGNTIYF
NA TRBJ1-1 many TRBV2 TGTGCCAGCAGTGCAGGGACGGAGAACACTGAAGCTTTCTTT CASSAGTENTEAFF
NA TRBJ2-3 many TRBV6-5 TGTGCCAGCAGTTACTGGCGGGACACAGATACGCAGTATTTT CASSYWRDTDTQYF
NA TRBJ1-5 many TRBV27 TGTGCCAGCAGAAGGGACGCCATCTATAGCAATCAGCCCCAGCATTTT CASRRDAIYSNQPQHF
TRBD2 TRBJ2-2 NA TRBV5-6 TGTGCCAGCAGAGGGACTAGCGGGAGGGTTCCCACCGGGGAGCTGTTTTTT CASRGTSGRVPTGELFF
NA TRBJ1-5 NA TRBV18 TGTGCCAGCTCACCACAGACAGGAGATCAGCCCCAGCATTTT CASSPQTGDQPQHF
NA TRBJ2-3 NA TRBV7-9 TGTGCCAGCAGCCCTTCATTGGGGCTTGACACAGATACGCAGTATTTT CASSPSLGLDTDTQYF
TRBD1 TRBJ1-2 NA TRBV18 TGTGCCAGCTCACTGGACGACAGGGTAAATGGCTACACCTTC CASSLDDRVNGYTF
NA TRBJ1-1 many TRBV13 TGTGCCAGCAGCTTAGGCTGGAGGGGTGGCACTGAAGCTTTCTTT CASSLGWRGGTEAFF
NA TRBJ2-6 many TRBV28 TGTGCCAGCAGTTTACAGTCGCTTCCTGGGGCCAACGTCCTGACTTTC CASSLQSLPGANVLTF
NA TRBJ2-3 NA TRBV28 TGTGCCAACAGTTCCGCGTCTAGCACAGATACGCAGTATTTT CANSSASSTDTQYF
NA TRBJ2-5 few TRBV14 TGTGCCAGCAGCCAAGATAAGTTCCGCCTTTACCAAGAGACCCAGTACTTC CASSQDKFRLYQETQYF
TRBD2 TRBJ2-1 many TRBV20-1 TGCAGTGCCAGAACCCGACTAGCGGGGATCTACAATGAGCAGTTCTTC CSARTRLAGIYNEQFF